Sequencing of this T cell receptor (beta chain) was carried out in a study of T cells in Graves' hyperthyroidism and ophthalmopathy. The TCR beta CDR3 regions underwent amplification using RNA transcripts as the source. HTBI primers drove first-round RT-PCR of the TCR CDR3. TCRdb fed the multiplex PCR reads into MiXCR, producing one record per CDR3 protein. The sample carries 450,000 to 600,000 distinct CDR3 sequences, about 20% recorded once. Trimming cost V 1 base and J 1 base, with 4 bases left between them. CDR3 size: 14 residues. Germline lookup yields CDR1 LGHDT and CDR2 YNNKEL (reference sequence). This clonotype has more than one count but fewer than ten.

The rearrangement uses TRBV3-1 and TRBJ2-2; D gene uncertain. The clonotype comes from a man aged 40-50 years with Graves' ophthalmopathy. Sequencing was performed on blood. This CDR3 reads CASSQVWNTGELFF. As DNA, the CDR3 is TGTGCCAGCAGCCAAGTCTGGAACACCGGGGAGCTGTTTTTT. Looking up the rest from reference TRBV3-1 and TRBJ2-2 gives the full variable domain: DTAVSQTPKYLVTQMGNDKSIKCEQNLGHDTMYWYKQDSKKFLKIMFSYNNKELIINETVPNRFSPKSPDKAHLNLHINSLELGDSAVYFCASSQVWNTGELFFGEGSRLTVL.